Each of the 3 T cell receptor beta chains below was sequenced from the same sample in a study of lymphopenia after photon versus proton radiotherapy. Libraries were prepared by immunoSEQ multiplex PCR; TCRdb keeps only in-frame clonotypes and omits some of them. The data hold tens of thousands of clones, with approximately 91% observed a single time. The material was peripheral blood, obtained from a patient treated with photon-based radiotherapy. The receptors come from a woman in her 70s with pancreatic cancer.

This chain connects TRBV7-9 to TRBJ2-2; maybe TRBD2 (6 bases). The V end was cut by 1 base, the J end by 5 bases, with 8 bases between. The CDR3 loop spans 14 amino acids. Germline V gene sequence: CDR1 SEHNR, CDR2 FQNEAQ (reference sequence). This CDR3 reads CASSLVGTTGELFF. In nucleotides, the CDR3 is TGTGCCAGCAGCTTAGTTGGGACTACCGGGGAGCTGTTTTTT.

V is TRBV30 and J is TRBJ1-2; 8 nucleotides align to TRBD1. CDR1 GTSNPN and CDR2 SVGIG come from the germline V gene (reference sequence). V gave up 7 bases and J gave up 4 bases; unmatched junction bases: 11. This CDR3 comprises 14 residues. The CDR3 region has the DNA TGTGCCTCCTCACGGGACAGGCGTACCTATGGCTACACCTTC. It codes for CASSRDRRTYGYTF.

This chain joins TRBV2 and TRBJ2-1; 7 bases line up with TRBD2. The germline V gene encodes CDR1 SNHLY and CDR2 FYNNEI. Losses at the gene ends were 3 bases for V and 9 bases for J; bases not matched to a gene: 17. The CDR3 is made up of 17 amino acids. Here the CDR3 reads CASSETSPKSRLSEQFF. For the CDR3, the DNA is TGTGCCAGCAGTGAGACTAGCCCAAAAAGTCGGCTGAGTGAGCAGTTCTTC. Looking up the rest from reference TRBV2 and TRBJ2-1 gives the full variable domain: EPEVTQTPSHQVTQMGQEVILRCVPISNHLYFYWYRQILGQKVEFLVSFYNNEISEKSEIFDDQFSVERPDGSNFTLKIRSTKLEDSAMYFCASSETSPKSRLSEQFFGPGTRLTVL.